The text below deals with one T cell receptor (beta chain). Its antigen remains unidentified. This entry belongs to a study of OX40 agonist ivuxolimab in advanced cancers. The study, taken as a whole, reports: Individuals who were partial responders at 0.1-3.0 mg/kg had clonal expansion that ranked among the lowest.

Profiling relied on immunoSEQ multiplex PCR, and the TCRdb table lists in-frame clones only, not all of them. The sample has 44,000 or so clones, about nine tenths seen once. The sequence derives from an adult with an advanced solid tumor such as melanoma, head and neck, liver or kidney cancer. The starting material was CD4+ or CD8+ T cells sorted from blood, obtained in a trial of the OX40 agonist ivuxolimab.

The CDR3 region is CASTYWTGTSLYEQYF. Here the CDR3 DNA reads TGTGCCAGCACCTATTGGACCGGGACTAGTCTGTACGAGCAGTACTTC. The chain has TRBV27 and TRBJ2-7; TRBD2 matches at 8 bases. Germline CDR1 and CDR2: MNHEY and SMNVEV (reference sequence). V was pared by 7 bases and J by 4 bases, with 15 bases of the junction left unmatched. There are 16 residues in the CDR3.